This is a list of T cell receptor beta chains from one sample in a study of blood T cell repertoires in COVID-19. Profiled with immunoSEQ multiplex PCR; TCRdb holds only in-frame clones, not every one. The data show 65,000 to 80,000 clones, around 86% seen once. The specimen sequenced was peripheral blood. The source is a man under 40 with acute or convalescent COVID-19. Each CDR3 is given with its conserved first and last residue. The order of the fields is V gene, D gene, J gene, clone size, CDR3 DNA, CDR3 protein. A D gene is named only where the DNA matches it firmly. A row's size may be missing; if present it is once, few, many or a size class.

>TRBV2|-|TRBJ1-1|once
TGTGCCAGCAGTGAAACAAACACTGAAGCTTTCTTT
CASSETNTEAFF
>TRBV2|-|TRBJ2-3|once
TGTGCCAGCAGAATAGCAGATCAAACAGATACGCAGTATTTT
CASRIADQTDTQYF
>TRBV30|TRBD1|TRBJ1-2|-
TGTGCCTCCTCGGACAGGGGCTATGGCTACACCTTC
CASSDRGYGYTF
>TRBV5-6|-|TRBJ2-1|-
TGTGCCAGCAGCTTGGCCGGTAGTTACAATGAGCAGTTCTTC
CASSLAGSYNEQFF
>TRBV5-4|-|TRBJ2-1|-
TGTGCCAGCAGCCGGGCACAGGGAAGTGAGCAGTTCTTC
CASSRAQGSEQFF
>TRBV14|-|TRBJ1-6|-
TGTGCCAGCAGCGGACCCCTAAGGGGTAATTCACCCCTCCACTTT
CASSGPLRGNSPLHF
>TRBV13|TRBD2|TRBJ2-5|-
TGTGCCAGCAGCTTAAGGAGGACAAGGACTAGCGGGAGGGCCGGAGAGACCCAGTACTTC
CASSLRRTRTSGRAGETQYF
>TRBV2|TRBD1|TRBJ2-1|-
TGTGCCAGCAGTGAAGCCTTCTCCGGGACAGGGAAAGGGCAGTTCTTC
CASSEAFSGTGKGQFF
>TRBV10-3|-|TRBJ2-1|-
TGTGCCATCTTCGACGGGAGCGACAATGAGCAGTTCTTC
CAIFDGSDNEQFF
>TRBV30|-|TRBJ1-5|few
TGTGCCTCCTCCGGACAAAGCAATCAGCCCCAGCATTTT
CASSGQSNQPQHF
>TRBV7-9|TRBD2|TRBJ2-1|once
TGTGCCAGCAGCTTACGACTAGCGGGACCCTACAATGAGCAGTTCTTC
CASSLRLAGPYNEQFF
>TRBV2|-|TRBJ1-6|-
TGTGCCAGCCAGAGGGATATGTCCTATAATTCACCCCTCCACTTT
CASQRDMSYNSPLHF
>TRBV6-5|-|TRBJ1-5|-
TGTGCCAGCAGTTATGGGCCTCTCAATCAGCCCCAGCATTTT
CASSYGPLNQPQHF
>TRBV6-6|TRBD1|TRBJ1-4|-
TGTGCCAGCAGGCACCCGGGACAGGGTGGGGAAAAACTGTTTTTT
CASRHPGQGGEKLFF
>TRBV6-6|-|TRBJ1-1|-
TGTGCCAGCAGTTACCCTCAAGGAGTGAACACTGAAGCTTTCTTT
CASSYPQGVNTEAFF
>TRBV3-1/TRBV3-2|-|TRBJ1-2|-
TGTGCCAGCAGCCAAGAGGGGGGGATCATCGGTAACTATGGCTACACCTTC
CASSQEGGIIGNYGYTF
>TRBV9|-|TRBJ1-2|-
TGTGCCAGCAGCTCTACAAGGGGCGAGAGGTATGGCTACACCTTC
CASSSTRGERYGYTF